This TCR beta chain was sequenced in a study of regulatory T cells in long-lasting Graves disease. Study-level background: The study enrolled newly diagnosed Graves' patients on antithyroid drugs under 3 months. Points from the study as a whole: More public clonotypes were shared by persistent patients (2,741) than by new patients (roughly 970).

The authors built TCR beta libraries using iRepertoire HTBI primers and Arm-PCR of CDR3 regions. Per the original methods: Among the samples, under 70 TRBV and 14 TRBJ segments were identified. Each CDR3 protein is one row after TCRdb ran MiXCR on the multiplex PCR reads. TCRdb's processing, not the authors', yielded these V and J calls. The sample carries over 450,000 distinct CDR3 sequences, around 13% recorded once. This clonotype was observed at least ten times. Its target is not known. In germline, CDR1 is DFQATT, CDR2 SNEGSKA (reference sequence). The CDR3 runs to 17 residues. Trimming shortened V by 5 bases and J by 10 bases, and 31 bases separated the two germline ends. Time point: newly diagnosed GD, antithyroid drugs for less than 3 months. PBMC-extracted RNA yielded the TCR library. These same data were also listed under a study on T cells in Graves' hyperthyroidism and ophthalmopathy. That paper states: In the analysis, a 13 V-J model separated ophthalmopathy from stable hyperthyroidism.

This sequence joins TRBV20-1 and TRBJ2-3; no clear D. Sequenced material: peripheral blood mononuclear cells (PBMCs), taken at new diagnosis, from a patient treated with antithyroid drugs. This clonotype originated in a woman in her twenties or thirties with Graves disease. CDR3 protein: CSARSSVGRAVRMSQYF. The CDR3 DNA follows: TGCAGTGCTCGTTCCAGTGTGGGTAGGGCGGTGCGGATGTCGCAGTATTTT.